Listed below are T cell receptor beta chains from one sample, sequenced in a study of control samples from healthy donors and cancer patients. TCRdb keeps only in-frame clones here, not all; method: immunoSEQ multiplex PCR. Here the sample spans about 120,000 clones, 85% to 95% being singletons. Sequenced: blood. These receptors were taken from a man aged 30-40 years in good health. The CDR3 runs from the conserved cysteine through the conserved F or W. The order of the fields is V gene, D gene, clone size, J gene, CDR3 DNA, CDR3 protein. A D gene is named only where the DNA matches it firmly. A clone size is listed for some rows: how often the clone was seen (once, few, many), or a class if it is expanded.

v_gene: TRBV4-1
d_gene: TRBD1
abundance: .
j_gene: TRBJ2-5
CDR3nt: TGCGCCAGCAGCCTACAGGGGGCCCAAGAGACCCAGTACTTC
CDR3aa: CASSLQGAQETQYF

v_gene: TRBV11-2
d_gene: .
abundance: .
j_gene: TRBJ1-4
CDR3nt: TGTGCCAGCAGCTTAGTGGGGGTCGGGATCGCAAATATTCTGTTTTTT
CDR3aa: CASSLVGVGIANILFF

v_gene: TRBV18
d_gene: TRBD1
abundance: .
j_gene: TRBJ1-6
CDR3nt: TGTGCCAGCTCACCAGGACAGGGAAGGAGTTCACCCCTCCACTTT
CDR3aa: CASSPGQGRSSPLHF

v_gene: TRBV18
d_gene: .
abundance: .
j_gene: TRBJ2-1
CDR3nt: TGTGCCAGCTCTCTGGAAGCAAGGCCCTCCGAGGAGCAGTTCTTC
CDR3aa: CASSLEARPSEEQFF

v_gene: TRBV28
d_gene: TRBD2
abundance: .
j_gene: TRBJ2-1
CDR3nt: TGTGCCAGCAGTTTATACCCCTTTGTTGGGAGGGAAACACGAAATGAGCAGTTCTTC
CDR3aa: CASSLYPFVGRETRNEQFF

v_gene: TRBV6-5
d_gene: .
abundance: .
j_gene: TRBJ2-5
CDR3nt: TGTGCCAGCAGGGACTCCGGGAATCAAGAGACCCAGTACTTC
CDR3aa: CASRDSGNQETQYF

v_gene: TRBV19
d_gene: .
abundance: .
j_gene: TRBJ1-1
CDR3nt: TGTGCCAGTAGTAAATACAGGGCCGGAAACCCTGAAGCTTTCTTT
CDR3aa: CASSKYRAGNPEAFF

v_gene: TRBV6-4
d_gene: TRBD1
abundance: once
j_gene: TRBJ2-3
CDR3nt: TGTGCCAGTCGACAGGGCGATACGCAGTATTTT
CDR3aa: CASRQGDTQYF

v_gene: TRBV6-5
d_gene: .
abundance: .
j_gene: TRBJ1-5
CDR3nt: TGTGCCAGCAGTACGGGGGATCGGAGTCAGCCCCAGCATTTT
CDR3aa: CASSTGDRSQPQHF

v_gene: TRBV7-9
d_gene: .
abundance: .
j_gene: TRBJ1-2
CDR3nt: TGTGCCAGCAGCCGCCCCGCGGGCCGAAATGGCTACACCTTC
CDR3aa: CASSRPAGRNGYTF

v_gene: TRBV6-5
d_gene: TRBD2
abundance: .
j_gene: TRBJ2-1
CDR3nt: TGTGCCAGCAGTCCGGGGGGGGGATACAATGAGCAGTTCTTC
CDR3aa: CASSPGGGYNEQFF

v_gene: TRBV3-1/TRBV3-2
d_gene: .
abundance: .
j_gene: TRBJ2-2
CDR3nt: TGTGCCAGCAGCCAAGAACAGGCCCCCGGGGAGCTGTTTTTT
CDR3aa: CASSQEQAPGELFF

v_gene: TRBV11-2
d_gene: .
abundance: .
j_gene: TRBJ2-3
CDR3nt: TGTGCCAGCAGCTCCGTTGGCACAGATACGCAGTATTTT
CDR3aa: CASSSVGTDTQYF

v_gene: TRBV5-1
d_gene: .
abundance: .
j_gene: TRBJ1-1
CDR3nt: TGCGCCAGCATGCCGCGACAAATCGGCACTGAAGCTTTCTTT
CDR3aa: CASMPRQIGTEAFF

v_gene: TRBV6-6
d_gene: .
abundance: .
j_gene: TRBJ1-1
CDR3nt: TGTGCCAGCAGTTACTCGAAAGGGCAGGGTGGTGAAGCTTTCTTT
CDR3aa: CASSYSKGQGGEAFF

v_gene: TRBV13
d_gene: .
abundance: .
j_gene: TRBJ1-6
CDR3nt: TGTGCCAGCAGCTCGAGTGGAGCAGGGGCATCTTATAATTCACCCCTCCACTTT
CDR3aa: CASSSSGAGASYNSPLHF

v_gene: TRBV5-1
d_gene: TRBD1
abundance: .
j_gene: TRBJ2-5
CDR3nt: TGCGCCAGCAGCTTGGCCTTGGGACAGGGAATGCAGACCCAGTACTTC
CDR3aa: CASSLALGQGMQTQYF

v_gene: TRBV12-3/TRBV12-4
d_gene: .
abundance: .
j_gene: TRBJ1-1
CDR3nt: TGTGCCAGCAGTTTAGACACCTATTCATTCTTT
CDR3aa: CASSLDTYSFF

v_gene: TRBV6-6
d_gene: TRBD2
abundance: .
j_gene: TRBJ2-3
CDR3nt: TGTGCCAGCAAGGTAGCGGGGGGGCCAACAGATACGCAGTATTTT
CDR3aa: CASKVAGGPTDTQYF

v_gene: TRBV6-5
d_gene: TRBD2
abundance: .
j_gene: TRBJ2-1
CDR3nt: TGTGCCAGCAGACCGGGACTAGCGGACAATGAGCAGTTCTTC
CDR3aa: CASRPGLADNEQFF

v_gene: TRBV3-1/TRBV3-2
d_gene: TRBD2
abundance: .
j_gene: TRBJ2-7
CDR3nt: TGTGCCAGCAGCCTTGTAGCGGGGGATTACGAGCAGTACTTC
CDR3aa: CASSLVAGDYEQYF

v_gene: TRBV6-5
d_gene: .
abundance: .
j_gene: TRBJ2-5
CDR3nt: TGTGCCAGCAGTACCAGGACAGCCCAAGAGACCCAGTACTTC
CDR3aa: CASSTRTAQETQYF

v_gene: TRBV7-9
d_gene: TRBD2
abundance: .
j_gene: TRBJ2-6
CDR3nt: TGTGCCAGCAGCCCGAGCTCGGGGGGGCTCGGGGCCAACGTCCTGACTTTC
CDR3aa: CASSPSSGGLGANVLTF

v_gene: TRBV19
d_gene: .
abundance: .
j_gene: TRBJ1-1
CDR3nt: TGTGCCAGTACCTCCGAGGGGAGTTGGGTGGCTTTCTTT
CDR3aa: CASTSEGSWVAFF

v_gene: TRBV5-4
d_gene: .
abundance: few
j_gene: TRBJ1-2
CDR3nt: TGTGCCAGCAGCGGCGGGGGCGGTACCCTTGGCTACACCTTC
CDR3aa: CASSGGGGTLGYTF

v_gene: TRBV28
d_gene: .
abundance: .
j_gene: TRBJ2-5
CDR3nt: TGTGCCAGCAGTTTGAGTCAAGAGACCCAGTACTTC
CDR3aa: CASSLSQETQYF

v_gene: TRBV11-2
d_gene: .
abundance: .
j_gene: TRBJ2-7
CDR3nt: TGTGCCAGCAGCTTAGATGGATGGGGTAACGAGCAGTACTTC
CDR3aa: CASSLDGWGNEQYF